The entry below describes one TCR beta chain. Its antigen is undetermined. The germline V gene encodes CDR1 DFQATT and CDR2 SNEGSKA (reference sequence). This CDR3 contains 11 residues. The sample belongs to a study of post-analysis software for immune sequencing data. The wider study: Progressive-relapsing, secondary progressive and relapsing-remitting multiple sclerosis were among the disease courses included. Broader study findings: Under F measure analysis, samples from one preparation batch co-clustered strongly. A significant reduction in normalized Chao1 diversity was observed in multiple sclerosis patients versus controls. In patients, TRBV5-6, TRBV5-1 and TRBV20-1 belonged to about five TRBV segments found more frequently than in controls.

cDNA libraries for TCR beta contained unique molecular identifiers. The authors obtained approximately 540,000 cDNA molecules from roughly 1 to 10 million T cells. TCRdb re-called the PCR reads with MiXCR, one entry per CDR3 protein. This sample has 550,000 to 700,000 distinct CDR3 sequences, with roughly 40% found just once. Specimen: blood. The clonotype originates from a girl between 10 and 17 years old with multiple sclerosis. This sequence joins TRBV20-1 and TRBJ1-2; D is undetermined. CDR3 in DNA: TGCAGGGCCGCTAGTTTGGATGGCTACACCTTC. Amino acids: CRAASLDGYTF.